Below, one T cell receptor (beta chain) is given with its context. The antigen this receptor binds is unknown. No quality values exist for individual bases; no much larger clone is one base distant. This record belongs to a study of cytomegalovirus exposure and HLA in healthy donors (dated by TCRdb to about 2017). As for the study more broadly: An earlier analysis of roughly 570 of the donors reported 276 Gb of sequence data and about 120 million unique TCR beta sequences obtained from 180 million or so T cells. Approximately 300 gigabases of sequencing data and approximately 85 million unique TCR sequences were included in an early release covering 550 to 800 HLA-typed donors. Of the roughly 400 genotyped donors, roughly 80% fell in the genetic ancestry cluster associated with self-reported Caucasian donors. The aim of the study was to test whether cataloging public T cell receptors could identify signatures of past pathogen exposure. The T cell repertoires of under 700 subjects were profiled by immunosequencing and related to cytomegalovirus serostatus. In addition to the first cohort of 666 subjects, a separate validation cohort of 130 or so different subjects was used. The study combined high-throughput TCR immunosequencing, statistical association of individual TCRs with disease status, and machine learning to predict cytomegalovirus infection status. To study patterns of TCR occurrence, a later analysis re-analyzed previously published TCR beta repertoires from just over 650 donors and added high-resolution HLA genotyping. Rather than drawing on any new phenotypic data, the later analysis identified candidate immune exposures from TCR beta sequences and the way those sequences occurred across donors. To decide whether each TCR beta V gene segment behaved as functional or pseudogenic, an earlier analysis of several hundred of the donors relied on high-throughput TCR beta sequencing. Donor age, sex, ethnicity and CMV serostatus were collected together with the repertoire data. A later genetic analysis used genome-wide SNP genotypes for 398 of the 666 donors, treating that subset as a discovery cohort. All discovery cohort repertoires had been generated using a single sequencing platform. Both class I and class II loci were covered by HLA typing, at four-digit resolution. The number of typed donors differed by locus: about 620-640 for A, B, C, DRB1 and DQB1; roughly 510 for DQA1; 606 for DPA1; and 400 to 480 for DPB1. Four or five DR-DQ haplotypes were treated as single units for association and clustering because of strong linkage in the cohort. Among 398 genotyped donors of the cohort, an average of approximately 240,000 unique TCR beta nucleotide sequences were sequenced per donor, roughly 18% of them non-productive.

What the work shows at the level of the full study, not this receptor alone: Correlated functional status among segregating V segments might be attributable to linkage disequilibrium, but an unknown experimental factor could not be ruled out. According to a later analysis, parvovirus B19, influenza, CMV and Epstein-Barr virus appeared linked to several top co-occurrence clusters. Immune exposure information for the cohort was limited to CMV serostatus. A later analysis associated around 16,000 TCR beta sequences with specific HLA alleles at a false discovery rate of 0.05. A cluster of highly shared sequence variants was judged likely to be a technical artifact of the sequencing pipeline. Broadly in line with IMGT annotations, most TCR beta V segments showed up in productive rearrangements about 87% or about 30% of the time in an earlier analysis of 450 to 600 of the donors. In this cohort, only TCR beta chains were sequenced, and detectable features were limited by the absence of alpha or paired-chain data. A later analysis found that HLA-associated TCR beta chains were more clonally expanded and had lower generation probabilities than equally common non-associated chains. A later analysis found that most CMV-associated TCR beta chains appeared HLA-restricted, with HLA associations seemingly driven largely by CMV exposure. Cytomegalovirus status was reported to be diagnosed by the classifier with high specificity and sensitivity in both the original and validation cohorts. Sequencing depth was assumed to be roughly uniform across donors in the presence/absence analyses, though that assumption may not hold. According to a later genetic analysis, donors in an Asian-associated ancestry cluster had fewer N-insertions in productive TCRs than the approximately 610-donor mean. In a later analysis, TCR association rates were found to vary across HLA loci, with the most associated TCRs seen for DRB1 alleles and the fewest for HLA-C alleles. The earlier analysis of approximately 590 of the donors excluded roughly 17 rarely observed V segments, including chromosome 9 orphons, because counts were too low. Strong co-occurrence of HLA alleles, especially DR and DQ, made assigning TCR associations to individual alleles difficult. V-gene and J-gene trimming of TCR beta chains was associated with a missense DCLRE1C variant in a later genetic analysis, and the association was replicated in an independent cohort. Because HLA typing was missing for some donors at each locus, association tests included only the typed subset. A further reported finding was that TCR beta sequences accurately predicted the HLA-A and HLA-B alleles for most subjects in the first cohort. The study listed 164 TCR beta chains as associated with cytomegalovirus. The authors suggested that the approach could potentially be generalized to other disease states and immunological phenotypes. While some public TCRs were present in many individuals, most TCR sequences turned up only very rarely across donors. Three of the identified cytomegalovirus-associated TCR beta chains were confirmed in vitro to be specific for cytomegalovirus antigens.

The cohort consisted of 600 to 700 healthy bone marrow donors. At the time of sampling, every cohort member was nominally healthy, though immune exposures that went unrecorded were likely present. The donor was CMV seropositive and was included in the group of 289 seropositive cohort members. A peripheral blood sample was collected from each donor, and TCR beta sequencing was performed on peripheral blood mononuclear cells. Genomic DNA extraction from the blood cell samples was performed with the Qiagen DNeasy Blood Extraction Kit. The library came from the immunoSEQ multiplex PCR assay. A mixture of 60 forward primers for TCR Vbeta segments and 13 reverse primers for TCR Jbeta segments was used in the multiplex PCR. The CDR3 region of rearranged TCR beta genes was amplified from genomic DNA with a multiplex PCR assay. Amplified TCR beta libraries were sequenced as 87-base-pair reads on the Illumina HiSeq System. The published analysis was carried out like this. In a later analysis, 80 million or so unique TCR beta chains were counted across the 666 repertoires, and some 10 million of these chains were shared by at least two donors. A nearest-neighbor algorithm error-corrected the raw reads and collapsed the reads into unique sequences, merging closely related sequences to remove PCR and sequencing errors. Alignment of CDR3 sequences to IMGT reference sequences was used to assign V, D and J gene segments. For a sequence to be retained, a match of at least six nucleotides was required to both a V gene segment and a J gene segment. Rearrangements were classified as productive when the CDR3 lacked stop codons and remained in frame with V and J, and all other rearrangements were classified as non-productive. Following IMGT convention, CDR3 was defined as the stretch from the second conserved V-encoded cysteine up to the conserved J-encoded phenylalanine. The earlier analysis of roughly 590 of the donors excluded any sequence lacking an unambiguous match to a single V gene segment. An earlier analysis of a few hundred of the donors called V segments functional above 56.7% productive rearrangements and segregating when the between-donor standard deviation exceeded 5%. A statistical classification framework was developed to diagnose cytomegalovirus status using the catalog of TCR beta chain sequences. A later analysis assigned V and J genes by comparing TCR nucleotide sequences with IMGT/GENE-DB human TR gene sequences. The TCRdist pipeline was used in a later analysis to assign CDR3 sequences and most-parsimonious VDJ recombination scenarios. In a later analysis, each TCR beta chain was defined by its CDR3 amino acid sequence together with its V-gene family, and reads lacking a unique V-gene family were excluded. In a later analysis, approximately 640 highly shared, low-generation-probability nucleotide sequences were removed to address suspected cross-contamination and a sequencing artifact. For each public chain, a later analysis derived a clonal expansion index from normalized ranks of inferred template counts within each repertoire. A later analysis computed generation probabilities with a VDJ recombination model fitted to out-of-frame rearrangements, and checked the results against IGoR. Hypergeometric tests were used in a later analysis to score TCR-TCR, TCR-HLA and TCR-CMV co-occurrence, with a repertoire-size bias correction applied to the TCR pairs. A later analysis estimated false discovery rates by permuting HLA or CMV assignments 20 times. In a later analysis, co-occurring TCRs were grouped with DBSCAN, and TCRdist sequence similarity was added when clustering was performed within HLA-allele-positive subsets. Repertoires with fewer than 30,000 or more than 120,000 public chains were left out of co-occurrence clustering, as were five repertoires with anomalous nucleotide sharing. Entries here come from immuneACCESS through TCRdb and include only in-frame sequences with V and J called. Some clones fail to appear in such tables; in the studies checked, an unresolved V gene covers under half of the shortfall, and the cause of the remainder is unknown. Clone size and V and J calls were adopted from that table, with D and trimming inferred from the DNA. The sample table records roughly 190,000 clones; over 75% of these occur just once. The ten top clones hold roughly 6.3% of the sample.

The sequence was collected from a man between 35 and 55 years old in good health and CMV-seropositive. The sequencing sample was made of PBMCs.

The CDR3 region: CSVEDRRQETQYF. The nucleotide sequence reads as follows: TGCAGCGTTGAAGACCGGAGACAAGAGACCCAGTACTTC. The chain links TRBV29-1 with TRBJ2-5, with no D gene named confidently. Spanning cysteine to phenylalanine, the CDR3 consists of 13 amino acids. The only DNA kept is the CDR3, 39 bases in frame from the first base. The V and J ends are trimmed by 0 bases and 2 bases, leaving 7 bases between them. Taken from the germline V gene, the CDR1 and CDR2 loops are SQVTM and ANQGSEA.